What follows are 10 T cell receptor beta chains derived from one specimen sequenced in a study of cytomegalovirus exposure and HLA in healthy donors. The PCR contained 60 Vbeta and 13 Jbeta primers. TCRdb keeps only in-frame clones here, not all; method: immunoSEQ multiplex PCR. The repertoire consists of some 200,000 clones, with almost 85% occurring once and the leading ten covering 0.55% to 0.7%. Sequencing was done on a sample of PBMCs. These receptors all come from a woman between 40 and 50 years old in good health and CMV-seronegative.

This sequence joins TRBV18 and TRBJ1-2; 8 bases match TRBD1. The V and J ends lost 3 bases and 3 bases, in that order; junction bases with no gene match: 3. The CDR3 runs 14 residues. CDR1 is KGHSH, CDR2 LQKENI, per germline. CDR3 sequence (DNA): TGTGCCAGCTCACCGACAGGGGAGGACTATGGCTACACCTTC. Amino acids: CASSPTGEDYGYTF.

This chain connects TRBV6-1 to TRBJ1-1, with 9 bases matching TRBD1. Germline CDR1 MNHNS, CDR2 SASEGT. The CDR3 spans 16 residues. The V gene end was trimmed by 2 bases and the J gene end by 3 bases; junction bases not matched to a gene: 7. The CDR3 loop reads CASSESVGQGYTEAFF. Here the CDR3 DNA reads TGTGCCAGCAGTGAATCTGTCGGACAGGGGTACACTGAAGCTTTCTTT.

The chain recombines TRBV6-6 with TRBJ2-1; 7 bases line up with TRBD2. V lost 2 bases, J lost 1 base, and 5 bases stayed unmatched. The germline gives CDR1 MNHNY, CDR2 SVGAGI (reference sequence). CDR3 size: 16 residues. The CDR3 protein is CASSYVLAVSYNEQFF. CDR3 bases: TGTGCCAGCAGTTACGTCCTAGCGGTTTCCTACAATGAGCAGTTCTTC.

The gene calls are TRBV6-5 and TRBJ2-5; 9 nucleotides line up with TRBD1. TRBJ2-7 explains the end of the DNA better; the J call may be wrong. CDR1 and CDR2 from the germline V gene are MNHEY and SVGAGI. The CDR3 length is 14 residues. The CDR3 here is CASIRDRVLCEQYF. The CDR3 nucleotides are TGTGCCAGCATCCGGGACAGGGTTTTATGCGAGCAGTACTTC.

The chain employs TRBV30 and TRBJ1-5; weak D call: TRBD1 (6 bases). The V gene lost 6 bases and the J gene lost 4 bases, with 10 bases spanning the gap. The CDR3 is 12 residues long. Germline-derived CDR1 and CDR2 are GTSNPN and SVGIG (reference sequence). The CDR3 DNA sequence: TGTGCCTGCTCAAGGGGGAATCAGCCCCAGCATTTT. Translation: CACSRGNQPQHF.

The chain employs TRBV2 and TRBJ1-6, with a possible D match to TRBD1 (6 bases). Germline V gene data show CDR1 as SNHLY and CDR2 as FYNNEI. The CDR3 is 14 amino acids. The V gene lost 3 bases and the J gene lost 9 bases, with 12 bases spanning the gap. The CDR3 sequence: CASSEAQGASPLHF. CDR3 coding DNA: TGTGCCAGCAGTGAGGCACAGGGAGCTTCACCCCTCCACTTT.

The chain employs TRBV19 and TRBJ1-5; TRBD1 matches 9 bases. Per germline, CDR1 LNHDA and CDR2 SQIVND (reference sequence). Trimming removed 6 bases from V and 7 bases from J; junction bases left unmatched: 4. This CDR3 is 13 amino acids long. The CDR3 protein is CASSGQGQQPQHF. As DNA, the CDR3 is TGTGCCAGTAGCGGACAGGGGCAACAGCCCCAGCATTTT.

The chain carries TRBV11-3 and TRBJ2-5; D not resolved. V lost 5 bases to trimming and J lost 1 base, with 11 bases between them. The length of the CDR3 is 14 residues. Looked up from germline, CDR1 is SGHNT and CDR2 is YENEEA. The CDR3 bases are TGTGCCAGCAGCAGCCCGTTCGGCCAAGAGACCCAGTACTTC. Translation: CASSSPFGQETQYF.

Remarks on this clone: The same CDR3 is also encoded by other DNA sequences in this sample. The gene calls are TRBV9 and TRBJ1-1; D may be TRBD1 (5 bases). This CDR3 comprises 14 residues. V was trimmed by 2 bases and J by 1 base, leaving 9 bases between them. Germline CDR1 is SGDLS and CDR2 is YYNGEE. CDR3 protein: CASSVGGTNTEAFF. The DNA of the CDR3 is TGTGCCAGCAGCGTTGGAGGGACGAACACTGAAGCTTTCTTT.

There are a few counts of this clone. The chain combines TRBV6-5 with TRBJ1-1, with TRBD1 as a possible D gene (5 bases). The CDR3 is made up of 14 amino acids. Per the germline V gene, CDR1 is MNHEY and CDR2 is SVGAGI. Trimming cost V 0 bases and J 7 bases, with 12 bases left between them. Here the CDR3 reads CASSYSRVYHEAFF. CDR3 nucleotide sequence: TGTGCCAGCAGTTACTCCAGGGTCTATCATGAAGCTTTCTTT.